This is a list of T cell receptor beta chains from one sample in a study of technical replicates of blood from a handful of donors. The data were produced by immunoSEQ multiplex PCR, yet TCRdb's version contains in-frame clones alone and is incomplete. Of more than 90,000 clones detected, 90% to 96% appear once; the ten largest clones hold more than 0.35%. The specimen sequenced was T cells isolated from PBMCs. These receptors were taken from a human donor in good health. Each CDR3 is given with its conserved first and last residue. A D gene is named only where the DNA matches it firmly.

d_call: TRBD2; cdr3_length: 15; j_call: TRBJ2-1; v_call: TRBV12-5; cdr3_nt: TGTGCTAGTGCGCTACGGACTAGCGGGAGTTATGAGCAGTTCTTC; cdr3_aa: CASALRTSGSYEQFF
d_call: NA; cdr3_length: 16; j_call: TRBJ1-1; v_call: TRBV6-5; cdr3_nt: TGTGCCAGCAGTTACTCGGGCGTTTTTGGAGGGACTGAAGCTTTCTTT; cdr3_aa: CASSYSGVFGGTEAFF
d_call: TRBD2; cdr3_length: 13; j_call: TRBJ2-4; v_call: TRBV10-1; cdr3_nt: TGCGCCAGCAGTGAGCCCGGACTAGAAAAGATTTACTTC; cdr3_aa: CASSEPGLEKIYF
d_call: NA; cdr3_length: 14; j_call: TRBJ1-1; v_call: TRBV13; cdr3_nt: TGTGCCAGCAGCTTAGGACGGGGGAACACTGAAGCTTTCTTT; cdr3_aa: CASSLGRGNTEAFF
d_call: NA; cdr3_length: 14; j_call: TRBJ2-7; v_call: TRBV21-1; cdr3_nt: TGTGCCAGCAGCAAACCGAGGGGGCTTGGAGAGCAGTACTTC; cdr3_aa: CASSKPRGLGEQYF
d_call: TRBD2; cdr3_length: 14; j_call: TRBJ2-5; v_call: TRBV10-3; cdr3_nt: TGTGCCATCAGTGAATTAGCGGGCCAAGAGACCCAGTACTTC; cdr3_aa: CAISELAGQETQYF
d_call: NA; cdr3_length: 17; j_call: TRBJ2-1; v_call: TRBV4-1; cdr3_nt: TGCGCCAGCAGCCAAGGAGCGGCAGGCTCGTCCTACAATGAGCAGTTCTTC; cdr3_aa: CASSQGAAGSSYNEQFF
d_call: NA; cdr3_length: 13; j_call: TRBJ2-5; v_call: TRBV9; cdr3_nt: TGTGCCAGCAGCCCTACCACGATGGAGACCCAGTACTTC; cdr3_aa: CASSPTTMETQYF
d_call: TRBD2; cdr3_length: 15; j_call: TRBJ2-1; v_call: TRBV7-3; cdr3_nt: TGTGCCAGCAGCTCCATAGCGGGAGCGGGGAATGAGCAGTTCTTC; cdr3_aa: CASSSIAGAGNEQFF
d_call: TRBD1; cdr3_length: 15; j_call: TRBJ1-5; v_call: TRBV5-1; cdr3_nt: TGCGCCAGCAGCTTGGGACAGGGGCTCGGTCAGCCCCAGCATTTT; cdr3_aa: CASSLGQGLGQPQHF
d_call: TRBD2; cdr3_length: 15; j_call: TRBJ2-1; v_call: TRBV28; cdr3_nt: TGTGCCAGCAGTTTGGTCGTAGCGGGAGAGTATGAGCAGTTCTTC; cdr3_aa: CASSLVVAGEYEQFF
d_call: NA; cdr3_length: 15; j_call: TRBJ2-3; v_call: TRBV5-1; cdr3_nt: TGCGCCAGCAGCTTCTCAGGCCGGCTCACAGATACGCAGTATTTT; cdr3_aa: CASSFSGRLTDTQYF
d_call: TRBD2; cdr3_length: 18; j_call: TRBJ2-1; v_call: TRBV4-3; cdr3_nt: TGCGCCAGCAGCCAGGAACCTCGGACTAGCGGGATGATTAATGAGCAGTTCTTC; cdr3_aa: CASSQEPRTSGMINEQFF
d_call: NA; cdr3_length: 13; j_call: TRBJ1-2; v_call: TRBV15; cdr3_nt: TGTGCCACCTATCCAGGCGGGGCACTGGGCTACACCTTC; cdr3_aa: CATYPGGALGYTF
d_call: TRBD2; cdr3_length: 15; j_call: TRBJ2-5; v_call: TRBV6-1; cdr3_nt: TGTGCCAGCAGTTGGATACTAGCGGTCGAAGAGACCCAGTACTTC; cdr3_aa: CASSWILAVEETQYF